A single sample gave rise to the 8 T cell receptor beta chains below, sequenced in a study of blood T cell repertoires in COVID-19. The data were produced by immunoSEQ multiplex PCR, yet TCRdb's version contains in-frame clones alone and is incomplete. Here the sample spans around 150,000 clones, roughly 90% being singletons. Sequencing was done on a sample of peripheral blood. The receptors were gathered from a man aged 50-60 years with active or convalescent COVID-19.

This clone was seen only a few times. V gene TRBV18 combines with J gene TRBJ2-1; TRBD2 matches 10 bases. In germline, CDR1 is KGHSH, CDR2 LQKENI. The CDR3 has 16 amino acids. V shed 1 base, J shed 8 bases, and the junction held 8 bases outside the gene matches. CDR3: CASSPRSGRASDEQFF. CDR3 nucleotide sequence: TGTGCCAGCTCACCACGGAGCGGGAGGGCCTCGGATGAGCAGTTCTTC.

The rearrangement joins TRBV19 to TRBJ1-5; 8 nucleotides align to TRBD1. Per the germline V gene, CDR1 is LNHDA and CDR2 is SQIVND (reference sequence). The length of the CDR3 is 15 residues. With 4 bases clipped from V and 2 bases from J, the junction kept 4 bases outside the gene matches. The CDR3 bases are TGTGCCAGTAGTACCGGACAGGGCGGCAATCAGCCCCAGCATTTT. Amino acid sequence: CASSTGQGGNQPQHF.

V is TRBV28 and J is TRBJ2-5, with 11 bases lining up with TRBD2. The CDR3 totals 15 residues. Germline assignment: CDR1 MDHEN and CDR2 SYDVKM. V lost 4 bases and J lost 7; bases outside the gene matches: 8. CDR3 DNA sequence: TGTGCCAGCAGTTCGGTAGCGGGAGGGGTATGGACCCAGTACTTC. Amino acids: CASSSVAGGVWTQYF.

The rearrangement links TRBV9 to TRBJ2-5; a possible D gene is TRBD2 (6 bases). Per the germline V gene, CDR1 is SGDLS and CDR2 is YYNGEE. V gave up 2 bases and J gave up 4 bases, with 18 bases separating them. The CDR3 runs to 16 residues. The CDR3 sequence: CASSVGGPGTGETQYF. DNA for the CDR3: TGTGCCAGCAGCGTGGGGGGACCGGGTACTGGAGAGACCCAGTACTTC.

The chain links TRBV7-8 to TRBJ2-3; TRBD2 matches 9 bases. The CDR3 runs 16 residues. The germline V gene has CDR1 SGHVS and CDR2 FQNEAQ. With 4 bases clipped from V and 3 bases from J, the junction kept 8 bases outside the gene matches. This chain's CDR3 is CASSYHRTSATDTQYF. CDR3 nucleotides: TGTGCCAGCAGCTACCACCGGACTAGCGCGACAGATACGCAGTATTTT. The entire variable domain, with the rest obtained from reference TRBV7-8 and TRBJ2-3, is as follows: GAGVSQSPRYKVAKRGQDVALRCDPISGHVSLFWYQQALGQGPEFLTYFQNEAQLDKSGLPSDRFFAERPEGSVSTLKIQRTQQEDSAVYLCASSYHRTSATDTQYFGPGTRLTVL.

The rearrangement joins TRBV6-5 to TRBJ2-1; weak D call: TRBD1 (6 bases). Germline CDR1 reads MNHEY; CDR2 reads SVGAGI. This CDR3 has 14 amino acids. Deletions cut 2 bases from V and 9 bases from J, with 14 bases between. The CDR3 nucleotides are TGTGCCAGCAGTTACCGGCACAGGGTGGGTGAGCAGTTCTTC. This encodes CASSYRHRVGEQFF.

The chain has TRBV18 and TRBJ1-2, with 7 bases fitting TRBD1. The CDR3 sequence is 14 residues long. Germline trimming cut 4 bases from V and 2 bases from J; bases unmatched to any gene: 4. Germline V gives CDR1 KGHSH, CDR2 LQKENI. Written as DNA, the CDR3 is TGTGCCAGCTCACGGGACAGCGTGAACTATGGCTACACCTTC. It specifies CASSRDSVNYGYTF.

About this clone: The junction does not match germline at one end; this may be a read error. The V call is TRBV11-2, the J call TRBJ2-5; 8 nucleotides align to TRBD2. The germline V gene has CDR1 SGHAT and CDR2 FQNNGV. The CDR3 loop spans 13 amino acids. CDR3 in amino acids: CASSPGGGSFTDF. The DNA of the CDR3 is TGTGCCAGCAGCCCGGGGGGGGGTAGCTTTACGGACTTC.